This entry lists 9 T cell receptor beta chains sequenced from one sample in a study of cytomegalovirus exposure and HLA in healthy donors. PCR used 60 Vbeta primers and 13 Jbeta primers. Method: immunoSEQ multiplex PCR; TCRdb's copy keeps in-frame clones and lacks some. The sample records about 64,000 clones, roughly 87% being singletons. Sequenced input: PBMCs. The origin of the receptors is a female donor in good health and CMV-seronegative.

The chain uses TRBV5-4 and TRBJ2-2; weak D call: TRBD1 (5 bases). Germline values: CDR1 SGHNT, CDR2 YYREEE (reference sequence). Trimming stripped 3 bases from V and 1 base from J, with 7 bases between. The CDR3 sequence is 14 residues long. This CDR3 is CASSSDRNTGELFF. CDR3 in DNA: TGTGCCAGCAGCTCAGACAGGAACACCGGGGAGCTGTTTTTT.

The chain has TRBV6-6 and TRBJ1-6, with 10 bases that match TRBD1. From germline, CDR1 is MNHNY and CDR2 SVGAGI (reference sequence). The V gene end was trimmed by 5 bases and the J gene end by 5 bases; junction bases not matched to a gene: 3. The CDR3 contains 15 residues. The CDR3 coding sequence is TGTGCCAGCAGTCGGACAGGGGGGAATAATTCACCCCTCCACTTT. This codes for CASSRTGGNNSPLHF.

The DNA of the CDR3 is TGTGCCAGCAGTTTAACCGGGGAAGGTACGCAGTATTTT. Its translation: CASSLTGEGTQYF. The chain couples TRBV27 to TRBJ2-3; D possibly corresponds to TRBD2 (5 bases). The germline gives CDR1 MNHEY, CDR2 SMNVEV (reference sequence). V lost 2 bases to trimming and J lost 8 bases, with 11 bases between them. There are 13 residues in the CDR3.

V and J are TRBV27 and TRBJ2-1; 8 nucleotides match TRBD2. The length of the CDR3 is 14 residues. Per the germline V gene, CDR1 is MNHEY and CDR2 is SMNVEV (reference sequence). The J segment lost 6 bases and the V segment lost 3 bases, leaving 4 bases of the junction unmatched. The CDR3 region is CASSFGLAVNEQFF. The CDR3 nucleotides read TGTGCCAGCAGTTTCGGACTAGCAGTCAATGAGCAGTTCTTC.

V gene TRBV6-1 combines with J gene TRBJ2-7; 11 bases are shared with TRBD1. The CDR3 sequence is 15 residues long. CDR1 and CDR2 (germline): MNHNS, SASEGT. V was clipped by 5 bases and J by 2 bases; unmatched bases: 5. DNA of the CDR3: TGTGCCAGCAGTCCCCCGGGACAGGGGGCCTACGAGCAGTACTTC. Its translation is CASSPPGQGAYEQYF.

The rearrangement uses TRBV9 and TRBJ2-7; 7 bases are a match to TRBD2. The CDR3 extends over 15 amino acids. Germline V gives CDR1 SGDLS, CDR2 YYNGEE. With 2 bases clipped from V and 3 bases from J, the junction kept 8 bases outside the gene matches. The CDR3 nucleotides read TGTGCCAGCAGCGTTTCTTGGGGCGGGGGCTACGAGCAGTACTTC. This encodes CASSVSWGGGYEQYF.

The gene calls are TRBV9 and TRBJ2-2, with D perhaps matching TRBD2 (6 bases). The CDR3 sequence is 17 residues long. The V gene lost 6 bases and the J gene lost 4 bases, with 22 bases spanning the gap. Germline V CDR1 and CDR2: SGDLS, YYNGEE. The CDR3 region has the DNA TGTGCCAGCACGAGACTAGGTTCGTTTACCTCCACCGGGGAGCTGTTTTTT. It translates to CASTRLGSFTSTGELFF. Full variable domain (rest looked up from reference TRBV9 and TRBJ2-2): DSGVTQTPKHLITATGQRVTLRCSPRSGDLSVYWYQQSLDQGLQFLIQYYNGEERAKGNILERFSAQQFPDLHSELNLSSLELGDSALYFCASTRLGSFTSTGELFFGEGSRLTVL.

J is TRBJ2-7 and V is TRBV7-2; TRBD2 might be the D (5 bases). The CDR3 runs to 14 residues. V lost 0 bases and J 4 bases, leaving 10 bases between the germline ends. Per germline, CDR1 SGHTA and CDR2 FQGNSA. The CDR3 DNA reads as TGTGCCAGCAGCTTAGCGCTAGCAGGATACGAGCAGTACTTC. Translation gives CASSLALAGYEQYF.

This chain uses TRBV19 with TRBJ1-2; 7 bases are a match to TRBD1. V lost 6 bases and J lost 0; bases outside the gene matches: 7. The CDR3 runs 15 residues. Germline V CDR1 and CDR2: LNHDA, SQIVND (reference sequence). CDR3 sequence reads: CASSVRDSANYGYTF. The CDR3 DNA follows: TGTGCCAGTAGCGTCCGGGACAGTGCTAACTATGGCTACACCTTC.